What follows are 16 T cell receptor beta chains derived from one specimen sequenced in a study of blood T cell repertoires in COVID-19. Sequenced by immunoSEQ multiplex PCR; TCRdb stores in-frame clones only, minus some. The sample includes 150,000 to 200,000 clones, about 87% of them seen just once. The sequencing sample was made of peripheral blood. These receptors originate from a man in his fifties or sixties with acute or convalescent COVID-19.

The CDR3 DNA follows: TGTGCCAGCAGCTTAGGGCTCAGTCTTACTAGCAATCAGCCCCAGCATTTT. Residues: CASSLGLSLTSNQPQHF. J is TRBJ1-5 and V is TRBV7-2; no definite D call. The ends were cut back, 1 base at V and 0 bases at J, with 13 bases in the middle. The CDR3 is made up of 17 amino acids. The germline V gene encodes CDR1 SGHTA and CDR2 FQGNSA.

The V gene is TRBV7-3, the J gene TRBJ1-1; the D gene is possibly TRBD1 (6 bases). Germline assignment: CDR1 SGHTA and CDR2 FQGTGA. The CDR3 has 13 amino acids. V lost 5 bases and J lost 5, with 12 bases in between. The CDR3 DNA follows: TGTGCCAGCAGCCGAAAGGGGGGGACTGAAGCTTTCTTT. This sequence encodes CASSRKGGTEAFF.

The chain joins TRBV20-1 to TRBJ1-1; 7 nucleotides match TRBD1. V lost 4 bases and J lost 5; bases outside the gene matches: 1. The germline V gene has CDR1 DFQATT and CDR2 SNEGSKA (reference sequence). The CDR3 covers 11 residues. The CDR3 DNA is TGCAGTGCTATACAGGGGACTGAAGCTTTCTTT. It codes for CSAIQGTEAFF.

The chain uses TRBV3-1 (or the pseudogene TRBV3-2) and TRBJ1-2; 12 bases line up with TRBD1. The CDR3 runs to 15 residues. Germline CDR1 LGHDT, CDR2 YNNKEL (reference sequence). With 4 bases clipped from V and 7 bases from J, the junction kept 7 bases outside the gene matches. For the CDR3, the DNA is TGTGCCAGCAGCCCCCCGGGACAGGGGGCCGGTGGCTACACCTTC. Translated: CASSPPGQGAGGYTF.

The chain uses TRBV25-1 and TRBJ1-1, with D tentatively TRBD1 (6 bases). Trimming shortened V by 5 bases and J by 2 bases, and 12 bases separated the two germline ends. The CDR3 is 14 amino acids. Germline V gives CDR1 MGHDK, CDR2 SYGVNS. The chain's CDR3 is CASSIGQINTEAFF. CDR3 in DNA: TGTGCCAGCAGTATCGGACAGATTAACACTGAAGCTTTCTTT.

This clone was seen only once. This chain connects TRBV4-1 to TRBJ1-2; no reliable D call. The CDR3 runs 15 residues. The V end lost 2 bases, the J end lost 5 bases, and 15 bases lay between the germline ends. Germline V gives CDR1 MGHRA, CDR2 YSYEKL. The CDR3 protein is CASSQRGEGRYGYTF. CDR3 nucleotides: TGCGCCAGCAGCCAACGCGGTGAAGGCAGATATGGCTACACCTTC.

The chain couples TRBV19 to TRBJ1-5; a possible D gene is TRBD1 (5 bases). This CDR3 is built from 15 residues. Trimming took off 5 bases at V and 0 bases at J, with 11 bases between the two ends. Germline-derived CDR1 and CDR2 are LNHDA and SQIVND (reference sequence). CDR3 nucleotide sequence: TGTGCCAGTAGTGACCGAAGGGGTAGCAATCAGCCCCAGCATTTT. It is translated as CASSDRRGSNQPQHF.

V gene TRBV6-4 combines with J gene TRBJ2-1, with 9 bases matching TRBD1. Germline loops: CDR1 MRHNA, CDR2 SNTAGT. J gave up 5 bases and V 4 bases, and 6 bases lay outside the gene matches. The CDR3 sequence is 15 residues long. For the CDR3, the DNA is TGTGCCAGCAGTGCTACAGGGGGCTACCACAATGAGCAGTTCTTC. Amino acids: CASSATGGYHNEQFF.

V and J are TRBV7-2 and TRBJ2-7; the D gene is possibly TRBD2 (6 bases). Germline lookup yields CDR1 SGHTA and CDR2 FQGNSA. The CDR3 is made up of 15 amino acids. Trimming stripped 1 base from V and 0 bases from J, with 10 bases between. The CDR3 reads CASSLDAGSSYEQYF. The DNA of the CDR3 is TGTGCCAGCAGCTTAGATGCCGGGAGCTCCTACGAGCAGTACTTC.

The chain uses TRBV5-1 and TRBJ1-5, with TRBD1 identical over 7 bases. V lost 0 bases and J lost 11; bases outside the gene matches: 5. The germline V gene encodes CDR1 SGHRS and CDR2 YFSETQ. The CDR3 contains 13 residues. The CDR3: CASSLDPDRAQHF. CDR3 DNA sequence: TGCGCCAGCAGCTTGGATCCTGACAGGGCCCAGCATTTT.

The chain employs TRBV10-3 and TRBJ1-4; D is perhaps TRBD1 (5 bases). Germline CDR1 is ENHRY and CDR2 is SYGVKD. The CDR3 runs to 12 residues. With 7 bases removed from V and 6 bases from J, the gap between germline ends came to 9 bases. CDR3 DNA sequence: TGTGCCATCAAAGGGGAGGATGAAAAACTGTTTTTT. This sequence encodes CAIKGEDEKLFF.

The gene calls are TRBV9 and TRBJ2-1; TRBD2 matches 8 bases. The junction had 5 bases not matched to a gene; V was cut back by 0 bases and J by 6 bases. Germline V gene sequence: CDR1 SGDLS, CDR2 YYNGEE. The CDR3 consists of 15 residues. This CDR3 is CASSVDGGARNEQFF. CDR3 nucleotides: TGTGCCAGCAGCGTAGACGGGGGGGCTCGCAATGAGCAGTTCTTC.

V gene TRBV15 combines with J gene TRBJ1-3; 8 bases agree with TRBD1. The germline V gene has CDR1 LNHNV and CDR2 YYDKDF (reference sequence). The CDR3 contains 17 residues. V trimming: 1 base; J trimming: 2 bases; junction bases outside the gene matches: 7. The CDR3 loop reads CATSRAPDRGAGNTIYF. The CDR3 region has the DNA TGTGCCACCAGCAGAGCCCCCGACAGGGGAGCTGGAAACACCATATATTTT.

This clone turned up a few times. The chain recombines TRBV2 with TRBJ2-6; D not certain. The CDR3 has 15 amino acids. CDR1 and CDR2 (germline): SNHLY, FYNNEI. Trimming took 2 bases from V and 7 from J, leaving 12 bases between them. The CDR3 nucleotides are TGTGCCAGCAGTGAACTGTCGGTTCAAGCCAACGTCCTGACTTTC. Protein sequence: CASSELSVQANVLTF.

V gene TRBV29-1 combines with J gene TRBJ1-1; D unclear. The CDR3 spans 13 residues. The germline gives CDR1 SQVTM, CDR2 ANQGSEA. Trimming removed 6 bases from V and 6 bases from J, with 17 bases in between. CDR3 amino acids: CSVGEVLNAEAFF. The DNA of the CDR3 is TGCAGCGTCGGGGAGGTTCTTAATGCTGAAGCTTTCTTT.

The V call is TRBV27, the J call TRBJ1-3; D unclear. This CDR3 comprises 13 residues. Between the trimmed V and J ends, which lost 5 bases and 4 bases, there was a span of 9 bases. Germline V gene data show CDR1 as MNHEY and CDR2 as SMNVEV (reference sequence). CDR3 nucleotides: TGTGCCAGCAGTCTAACCCGGGGAAACACCATATATTTT. Amino acids: CASSLTRGNTIYF.